The 5 T cell receptor beta chains below were found in one sample sequenced in a study of blood T cell repertoires in COVID-19. Profiling relied on immunoSEQ multiplex PCR, and the TCRdb table lists in-frame clones only, not all of them. The data show 65,000 to 90,000 clones, roughly 88% seen once. The sequencing input was peripheral blood. These receptor sequences come from a man aged 50-59 years with active COVID-19.

This chain uses TRBV7-2 with TRBJ2-7, with 8 bases matching TRBD1. With V trimmed by 4 bases and J by 3 bases, 5 bases remained unmatched. CDR1 is SGHTA and CDR2 is FQGNSA in the germline V gene. The CDR3 loop spans 14 amino acids. In DNA, the CDR3 is TGTGCCAGCAGCTCCGGGACAGGATTCTACGAGCAGTACTTC. Protein product: CASSSGTGFYEQYF. The variable domain in full, with the rest retrieved from reference TRBV7-2 and TRBJ2-7, is GAGVSQSPSNKVTEKGKDVELRCDPISGHTALYWYRQSLGQGLEFLIYFQGNSAPDKSGLPSDRFSAERTGGSVSTLTIQRTQQEDSAVYLCASSSGTGFYEQYFGPGTRLTVT.

The chain employs TRBV4-1 and TRBJ2-2; TRBD2 might be the D (5 bases). Trimming removed 1 base from V and 9 bases from J, with 21 bases in between. CDR1 is MGHRA, CDR2 YSYEKL, per germline. The CDR3 has 17 residues. The CDR3 sequence: CASSQGFARASNRELFF. Written as DNA, the CDR3 is TGCGCCAGCAGCCAAGGATTCGCGAGGGCGTCTAACCGGGAGCTGTTTTTT.

In this sample, this clone turned up a few times. This chain uses TRBV2 with TRBJ2-7; tentatively, D is TRBD1 (5 bases). The V gene's germline CDR1 is SNHLY and CDR2 FYNNEI. The CDR3 has 12 amino acids. V was trimmed by 4 bases and J by 3 bases, leaving 7 bases between them. The CDR3 sequence: CASSAQVYEQYF. CDR3 nucleotides: TGTGCCAGCAGTGCACAGGTCTACGAGCAGTACTTC.

V gene TRBV28 combines with J gene TRBJ2-7; no clear D. The V end lost 10 bases, the J end lost 2 bases, and 9 bases lay between the germline ends. The CDR3 consists of 11 residues. The V gene's germline CDR1 is MDHEN and CDR2 SYDVKM. Here the CDR3 DNA reads TGTGCCACCTCCTCCCCCTACGAGCAGTACTTC. Translated, it gives CATSSPYEQYF.

The rearrangement links TRBV9 to TRBJ2-1; 8 nucleotides align to TRBD2. CDR1 and CDR2 from the germline V gene are SGDLS and YYNGEE. V lost 4 bases to trimming and J lost 5 bases; unmatched junction nucleotides: 11. CDR3 length: 16 amino acids. The CDR3 region is CASSRTGGLDHNEQFF. The CDR3 bases are TGTGCCAGCAGCCGCACTGGGGGACTAGACCACAATGAGCAGTTCTTC.